This TCR beta chain was found in a study of OX40 agonist ivuxolimab in advanced cancers. Whole-study context: Prior anti-PD-1, anti-PD-L1 or anti-CTLA-4 therapy did not bar entry, and roughly 40% had some.

V shed 9 bases and J shed 4 bases, with 19 bases lying between them. Per germline, CDR1 SNHLY and CDR2 FYNNEI. The CDR3 totals 14 residues. Produced via immunoSEQ multiplex PCR; TCRdb's table is partial and in-frame only. The sample lists 25,000 to 35,000 clones, around four fifths occurring once. The source is an adult with an advanced solid tumor such as melanoma, head and neck, liver or kidney cancer. Source: CD4+ or CD8+ T cells sorted from blood, taken in a trial of the OX40 agonist ivuxolimab. The chain joins TRBV2 to TRBJ2-7; D uncertain. The CDR3 region has the DNA TGTGCCAGTCTCCAGGTTGGGGAACGTTACGAGCAGTACTTC. This codes for CASLQVGERYEQYF.